This TCR beta chain was identified during a study of OX40 agonist ivuxolimab in advanced cancers. Findings and limits, study-wide: Researchers report that CD8+ T cells had, on average, more expanded clones than CD4+. Among expanded peripheral T cells, antigen specificity went undetermined. Clonal expansion from baseline to week 6 occurred in both CD4+ and CD8+ T cells.

V was pared by 1 base and J by 2 bases, with 3 bases between. Germline CDR1 reads SGHDT; CDR2 reads YYEEEE. This CDR3 has 12 amino acids. This clone was found a few times. Its antigen is not identified. Sampled blood was obtained at baseline, cycle 4 day 1, and cycle 7 day 1. The assay was immunoSEQ multiplex PCR, and TCRdb's table has in-frame clones only and misses some. The sample records 40,000 or so clones, about 82% being singletons. This clonotype originated in an adult with an advanced solid tumor such as melanoma, head and neck, liver or kidney cancer. The V and J genes are TRBV5-6 and TRBJ1-1, with D uncertain. The starting material was CD4+ or CD8+ T cells sorted from blood, obtained in a trial of the OX40 agonist ivuxolimab. CDR3 loop: CASSLSNTEAFF. DNA for the CDR3: TGTGCCAGCAGCTTGAGTAACACTGAAGCTTTCTTT.